A single sample is the source of the 14 T cell receptor beta chains below, sequenced in a study of cytomegalovirus exposure and HLA in healthy donors. Primers for the PCR totalled 60 Vbeta and 13 Jbeta. Assay used: immunoSEQ multiplex PCR; TCRdb lists only in-frame clones, some missing. The sample consists of tens of thousands of clones, 86% of them appearing once. Sequencing was performed on PBMCs. The receptors stem from a woman aged 40 to 55 in good health and CMV-seropositive.

As DNA, the CDR3 is TGTGCCAGCAGCAACCGGGACAGGCGTGGCTACACCTTC. Protein: CASSNRDRRGYTF. The rearrangement uses TRBV7-9 and TRBJ1-2; 8 bases are a match to TRBD1. This CDR3 contains 13 residues. V trimming: 5 bases; J trimming: 7 bases; junction bases outside the gene matches: 6. CDR1 and CDR2 (germline): SEHNR, FQNEAQ (reference sequence).

V usage is TRBV5-6 and J usage is TRBJ2-7; 9 bases map to TRBD2. The V and J ends lost 2 bases and 6 bases, in that order; junction bases with no gene match: 3. Germline V gene sequence: CDR1 SGHDT, CDR2 YYEEEE. This CDR3 contains 13 residues. CDR3 loop: CASSFRGGVEQYF. The CDR3, as DNA: TGTGCCAGCAGCTTCCGCGGGGGGGTCGAGCAGTACTTC.

This clone was observed a few times. This chain links TRBV25-1 with TRBJ1-2, with a tentative D call TRBD1 (6 bases). The V end was cut by 3 bases, the J end by 5 bases, with 16 bases between. The germline V gene has CDR1 MGHDK and CDR2 SYGVNS. The CDR3 has 15 amino acids. The CDR3 reads CASSEARGFGYGYTF. DNA for the CDR3: TGTGCCAGCAGTGAGGCTAGGGGGTTCGGGTATGGCTACACCTTC.

The chain recombines TRBV19 with TRBJ1-6; 7 bases align to TRBD1. There are 16 residues in the CDR3. V lost 3 bases, J lost 5 bases, and 7 bases stayed unmatched. The germline gives CDR1 LNHDA, CDR2 SQIVND (reference sequence). In DNA, the CDR3 is TGTGCCAGTAGTATCAACCCGGGACAGAATAATTCACCCCTCCACTTT. Translating it yields CASSINPGQNNSPLHF.

The chain links TRBV5-5 to TRBJ2-6; 7 bases line up with TRBD1. After removal of 1 base from V and 4 bases from J, the junction contained 5 bases not matched to a gene. The CDR3 is 16 amino acids. Looked up from germline, CDR1 is SGHKS and CDR2 is YYEKEE (reference sequence). Here the CDR3 reads CASSLRQGAGANVLTF. CDR3 nucleotides: TGTGCCAGCAGCTTGCGACAGGGAGCCGGGGCCAACGTCCTGACTTTC.

The V call is TRBV28, the J call TRBJ2-5, with 7 positions matching TRBD1. Germline V lookup: CDR1 MDHEN, CDR2 SYDVKM. The CDR3 length is 15 residues. J gave up 5 bases and V 6 bases, and 12 bases lay outside the gene matches. CDR3: CASSPKRGQTETQYF. In DNA, the CDR3 is TGTGCCAGCAGCCCCAAAAGGGGGCAGACGGAGACCCAGTACTTC.

This chain links TRBV19 with TRBJ1-2; D gene unclear. This CDR3 is built from 13 residues. V lost 10 bases and J lost 4, with 16 bases in between. The germline V gene has CDR1 LNHDA and CDR2 SQIVND (reference sequence). The CDR3 DNA reads TGTGCCACTTCTGGGAGGGAGCTCTATGGCTACACCTTC. Its protein is CATSGRELYGYTF.

The chain couples TRBV6-4 to TRBJ2-3, with a tentative D call TRBD2 (6 bases). Trimming removed 6 bases from V and 2 bases from J, with 15 bases in between. This CDR3 spans 15 amino acids. From germline, CDR1 is MRHNA and CDR2 SNTAGT. CDR3: CASSPGLRITDTQYF. In DNA, the CDR3 is TGTGCCAGCAGCCCGGGACTCCGAATCACAGATACGCAGTATTTT.

This clone has more than one count but fewer than ten. The chain has TRBV27 and TRBJ1-5, with TRBD1 matching 10 bases. V trimming: 6 bases; J trimming: 4 bases; junction bases outside the gene matches: 6. This CDR3 comprises 15 residues. Germline assignment: CDR1 MNHEY and CDR2 SMNVEV (reference sequence). The CDR3 nucleotides read TGTGCCAGCAGGGCACCGGGACAGGGGAATCAGCCCCAGCATTTT. Encoded protein: CASRAPGQGNQPQHF.

The chain links TRBV30 to TRBJ1-1, with D possibly being TRBD1 (5 bases). This CDR3 has 13 residues. The ends were cut back, 6 bases at V and 0 bases at J, with 11 bases in the middle. Per the germline V gene, CDR1 is GTSNPN and CDR2 is SVGIG (reference sequence). For the CDR3, the DNA is TGTGCCTGTGACAGTTCAATGAACACTGAAGCTTTCTTT. Translated: CACDSSMNTEAFF.

The rearrangement uses TRBV29-1 and TRBJ1-2; D unclear. This CDR3 is built from 11 residues. The V and J ends lost 6 bases and 5 bases respectively, with 10 bases between them. Germline V lookup: CDR1 SQVTM, CDR2 ANQGSEA. The CDR3 sequence: CSVYSSYGYTF. The CDR3 DNA reads TGCAGCGTCTACTCCTCTTATGGCTACACCTTC.

The chain links TRBV4-1 to TRBJ2-7; D is perhaps TRBD2 (5 bases). The CDR3 has 17 residues. The germline V and J ends were trimmed by 1 base and 3 bases, with 19 bases remaining between them. The germline CDR1 and CDR2 sequences are MGHRA and YSYEKL. CDR3 sequence (DNA): TGCGCCAGCAGCCAAGCTCCCCTAGCTACCTTGGGCTACGAGCAGTACTTC. Encoded protein: CASSQAPLATLGYEQYF.

Only a few counts were recorded for this clone. The J gene is TRBJ2-5, the V gene TRBV5-1, with 8 bases identical to TRBD1. CDR3 length: 14 amino acids. Unmatched junction bases numbered 6, after V lost 3 bases and J lost 5 bases. Germline assignment: CDR1 SGHRS and CDR2 YFSETQ. For the CDR3, the DNA is TGCGCCAGCAGCTCGGGACAGGCGGGGGAGACCCAGTACTTC. Translation: CASSSGQAGETQYF.

In its sample, this clone was seen once. The chain uses TRBV19 and TRBJ2-3, with D tentatively TRBD2 (5 bases). Germline values: CDR1 LNHDA, CDR2 SQIVND (reference sequence). Trimming left V 1 base short and J 1 base short, with 12 bases between. This CDR3 contains 16 residues. The CDR3, as DNA: TGTGCCAGTAGTATAGTAGGGAGCCTAGGCACAGATACGCAGTATTTT. Protein: CASSIVGSLGTDTQYF.